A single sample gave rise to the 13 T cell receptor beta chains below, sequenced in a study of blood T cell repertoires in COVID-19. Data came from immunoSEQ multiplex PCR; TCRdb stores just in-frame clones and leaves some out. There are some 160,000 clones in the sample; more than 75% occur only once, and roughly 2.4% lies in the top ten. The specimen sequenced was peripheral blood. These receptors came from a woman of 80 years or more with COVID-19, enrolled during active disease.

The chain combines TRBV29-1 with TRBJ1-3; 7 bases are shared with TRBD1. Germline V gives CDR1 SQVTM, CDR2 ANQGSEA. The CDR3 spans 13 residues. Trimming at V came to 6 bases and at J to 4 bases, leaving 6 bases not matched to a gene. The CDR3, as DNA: TGCAGCGTAGCCGGGACAGTGGGAAACACCATATATTTT. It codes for CSVAGTVGNTIYF. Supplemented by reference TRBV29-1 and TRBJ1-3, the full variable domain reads SAVISQKPSRDICQRGTSLTIQCQVDSQVTMMFWYRQQPGQSLTLIATANQGSEATYESGFVIDKFPISRPNLTFSTLTVSNMSPEDSSIYLCSVAGTVGNTIYFGEGSWLTVV.

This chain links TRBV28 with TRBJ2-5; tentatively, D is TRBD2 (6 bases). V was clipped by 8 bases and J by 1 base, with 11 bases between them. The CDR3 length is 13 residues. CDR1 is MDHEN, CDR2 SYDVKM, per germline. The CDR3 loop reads CASVMGGQETQYF. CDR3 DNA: TGTGCCAGCGTCATGGGAGGCCAAGAGACCCAGTACTTC.

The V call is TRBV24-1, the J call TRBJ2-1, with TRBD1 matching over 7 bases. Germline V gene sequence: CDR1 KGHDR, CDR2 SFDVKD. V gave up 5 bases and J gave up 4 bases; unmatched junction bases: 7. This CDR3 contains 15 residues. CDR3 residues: CATSVGRGQYNEQFF. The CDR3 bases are TGTGCCACCAGTGTCGGCAGGGGACAGTACAATGAGCAGTTCTTC.

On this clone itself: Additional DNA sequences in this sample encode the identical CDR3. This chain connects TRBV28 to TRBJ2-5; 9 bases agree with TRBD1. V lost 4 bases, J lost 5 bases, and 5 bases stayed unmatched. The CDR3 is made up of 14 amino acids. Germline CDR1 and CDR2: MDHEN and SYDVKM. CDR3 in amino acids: CASSSDRGGETQYF. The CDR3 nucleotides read TGTGCCAGCAGTTCGGACAGGGGCGGGGAGACCCAGTACTTC.

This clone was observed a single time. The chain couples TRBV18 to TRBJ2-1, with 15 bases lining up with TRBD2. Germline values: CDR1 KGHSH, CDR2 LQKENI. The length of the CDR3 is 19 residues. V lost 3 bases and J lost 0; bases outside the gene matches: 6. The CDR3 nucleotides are TGTGCCAGCTCACCTCGGACTAGCGGGAGGGGTAGCTCCTACAATGAGCAGTTCTTC. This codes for CASSPRTSGRGSSYNEQFF. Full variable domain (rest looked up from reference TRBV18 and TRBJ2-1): NAGVMQNPRHLVRRRGQEARLRCSPMKGHSHVYWYRQLPEEGLKFMVYLQKENIIDESGMPKERFSAEFPKEGPSILRIQQVVRGDSAAYFCASSPRTSGRGSSYNEQFFGPGTRLTVL.

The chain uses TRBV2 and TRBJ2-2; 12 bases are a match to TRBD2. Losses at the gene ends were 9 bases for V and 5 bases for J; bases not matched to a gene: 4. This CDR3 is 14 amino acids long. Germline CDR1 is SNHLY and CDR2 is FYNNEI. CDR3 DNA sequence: TGTGCCAGTACTAGCGGGAGGCAAACCGGGGAGCTGTTTTTT. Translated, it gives CASTSGRQTGELFF.

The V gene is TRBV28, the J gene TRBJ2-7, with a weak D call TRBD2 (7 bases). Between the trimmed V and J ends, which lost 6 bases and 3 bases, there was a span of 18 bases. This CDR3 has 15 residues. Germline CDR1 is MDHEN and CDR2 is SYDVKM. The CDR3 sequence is CASSEGGDTFYEQYF. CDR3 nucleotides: TGTGCCAGCAGCGAGGGAGGGGACACTTTCTACGAGCAGTACTTC.

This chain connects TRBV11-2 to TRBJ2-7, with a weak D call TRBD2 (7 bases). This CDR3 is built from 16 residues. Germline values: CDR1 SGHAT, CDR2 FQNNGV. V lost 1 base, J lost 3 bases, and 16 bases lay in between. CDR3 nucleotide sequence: TGTGCCAGCAGCTTAGCCCAACAGGGAGGGGGCTACGAGCAGTACTTC. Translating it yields CASSLAQQGGGYEQYF.

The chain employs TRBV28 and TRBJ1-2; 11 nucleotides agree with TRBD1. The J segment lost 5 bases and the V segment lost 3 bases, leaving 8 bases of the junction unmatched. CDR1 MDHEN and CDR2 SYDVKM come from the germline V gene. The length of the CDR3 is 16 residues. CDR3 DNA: TGTGCCAGCAGTTTCTCGGGACAGGGGGTATGGTATGGCTACACCTTC. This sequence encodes CASSFSGQGVWYGYTF.

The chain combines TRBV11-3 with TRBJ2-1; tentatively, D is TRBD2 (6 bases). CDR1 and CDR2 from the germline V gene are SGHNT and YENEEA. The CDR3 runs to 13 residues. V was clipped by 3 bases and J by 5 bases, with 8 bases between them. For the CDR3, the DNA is TGTGCCAGCAGCTTGGGACTCCACAATGAGCAGTTCTTC. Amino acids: CASSLGLHNEQFF.

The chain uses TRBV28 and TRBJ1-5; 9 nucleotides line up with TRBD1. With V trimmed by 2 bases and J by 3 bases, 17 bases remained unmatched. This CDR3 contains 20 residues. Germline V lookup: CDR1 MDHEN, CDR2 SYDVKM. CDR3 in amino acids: CASSLDPTGQGFGANQPQHF. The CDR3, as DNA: TGTGCCAGCAGTTTAGATCCCACGGGACAGGGTTTTGGGGCCAATCAGCCCCAGCATTTT.

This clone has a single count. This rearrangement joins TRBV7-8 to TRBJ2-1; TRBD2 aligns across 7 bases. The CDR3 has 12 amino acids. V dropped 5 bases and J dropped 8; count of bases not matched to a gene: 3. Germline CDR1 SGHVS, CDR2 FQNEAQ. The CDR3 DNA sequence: TGTGCCAGCAGCCAGACTAGCCATGAGCAGTTCTTC. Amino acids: CASSQTSHEQFF.

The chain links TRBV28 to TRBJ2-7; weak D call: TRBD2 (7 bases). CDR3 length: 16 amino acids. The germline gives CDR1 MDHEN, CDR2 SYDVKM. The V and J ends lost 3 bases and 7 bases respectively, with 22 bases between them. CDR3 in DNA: TGTGCCAGCAGTTTCTTTAGGCTAGCGGACAGAGGGGAGCAGTACTTC. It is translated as CASSFFRLADRGEQYF.